This T cell receptor (beta chain) was observed in a study of T cell responses to AZD1222 COVID-19 vaccine. This CDR3 spans 18 amino acids. Unmatched junction bases numbered 14, after V lost 4 bases and J lost 2 bases. Germline V gene lookup returns CDR1 SGHRS and CDR2 YFSETQ. Data came from immunoSEQ multiplex PCR; TCRdb stores just in-frame clones and leaves some out. The table includes 200,000 or so clones, about 90% detected once. General study findings and limits: Every sample of the repertoires postdated the peak T cell response. Regions left unmutated in variants are reportedly the target of nearly half of spike-specific TCRs. White British donors predominated, females outnumbered males, and clonal diversity was possibly underestimated. Spike-specific TCR repertoires showed rising breadth and depth after two AZD1222 doses.

With regard to this clone: Its cognate antigen is unknown.

This sample comprised peripheral blood, obtained on day 0 of MenACWY control vaccination. V gene TRBV5-1 combines with J gene TRBJ2-2; 7 bases are a match to TRBD2. The clonotype comes from an adult in good health. The CDR3: CASSPIRGGGPNTGELFF. Written as DNA, the CDR3 is TGCGCCAGCAGCCCCATTAGGGGCGGGGGACCCAACACCGGGGAGCTGTTTTTT.